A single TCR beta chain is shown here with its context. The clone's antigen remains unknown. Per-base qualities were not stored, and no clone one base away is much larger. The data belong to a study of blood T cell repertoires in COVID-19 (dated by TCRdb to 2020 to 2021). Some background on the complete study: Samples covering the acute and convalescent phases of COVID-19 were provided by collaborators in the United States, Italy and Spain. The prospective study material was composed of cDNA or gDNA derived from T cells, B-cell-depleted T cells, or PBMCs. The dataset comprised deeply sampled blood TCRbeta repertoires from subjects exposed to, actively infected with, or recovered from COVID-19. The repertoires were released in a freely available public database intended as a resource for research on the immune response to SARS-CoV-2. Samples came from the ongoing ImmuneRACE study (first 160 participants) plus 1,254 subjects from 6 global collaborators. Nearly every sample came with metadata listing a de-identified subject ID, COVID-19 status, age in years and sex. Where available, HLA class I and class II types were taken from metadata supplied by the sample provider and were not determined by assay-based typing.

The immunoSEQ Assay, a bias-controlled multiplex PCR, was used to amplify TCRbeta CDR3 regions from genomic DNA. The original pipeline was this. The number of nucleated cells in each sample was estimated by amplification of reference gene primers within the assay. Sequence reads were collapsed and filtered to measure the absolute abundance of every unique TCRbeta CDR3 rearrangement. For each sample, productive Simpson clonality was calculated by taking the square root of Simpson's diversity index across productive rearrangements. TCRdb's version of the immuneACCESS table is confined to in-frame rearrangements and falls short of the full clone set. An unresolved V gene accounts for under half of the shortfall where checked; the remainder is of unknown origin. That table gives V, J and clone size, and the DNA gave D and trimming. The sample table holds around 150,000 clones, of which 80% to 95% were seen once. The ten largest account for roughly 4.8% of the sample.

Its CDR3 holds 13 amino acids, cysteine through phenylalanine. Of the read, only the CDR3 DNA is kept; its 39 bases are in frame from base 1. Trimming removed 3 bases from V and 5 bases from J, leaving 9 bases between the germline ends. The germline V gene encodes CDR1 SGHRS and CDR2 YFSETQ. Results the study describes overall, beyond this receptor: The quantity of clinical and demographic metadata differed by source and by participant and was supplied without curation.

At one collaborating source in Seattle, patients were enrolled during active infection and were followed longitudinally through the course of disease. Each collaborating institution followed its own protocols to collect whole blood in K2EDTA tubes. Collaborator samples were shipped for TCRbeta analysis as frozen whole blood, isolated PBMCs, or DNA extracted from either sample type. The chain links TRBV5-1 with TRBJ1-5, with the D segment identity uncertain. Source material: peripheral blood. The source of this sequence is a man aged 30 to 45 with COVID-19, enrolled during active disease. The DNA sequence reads TGCGCCAGCAGCTCGACCACAGATCAGCCCCAGCATTTT. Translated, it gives CASSSTTDQPQHF.